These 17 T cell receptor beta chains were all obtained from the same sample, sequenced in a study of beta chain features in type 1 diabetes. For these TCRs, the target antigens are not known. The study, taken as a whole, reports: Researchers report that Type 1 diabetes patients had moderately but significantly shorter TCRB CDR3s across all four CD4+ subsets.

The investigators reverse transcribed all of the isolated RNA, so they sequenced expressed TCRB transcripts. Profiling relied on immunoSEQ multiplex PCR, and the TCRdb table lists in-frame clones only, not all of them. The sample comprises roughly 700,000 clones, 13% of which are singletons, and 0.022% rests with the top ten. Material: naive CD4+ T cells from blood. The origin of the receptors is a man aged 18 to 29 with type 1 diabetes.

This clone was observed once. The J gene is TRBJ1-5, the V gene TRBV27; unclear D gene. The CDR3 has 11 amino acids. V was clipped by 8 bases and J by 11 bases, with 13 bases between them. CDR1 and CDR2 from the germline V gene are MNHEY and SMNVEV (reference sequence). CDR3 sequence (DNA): TGTGCCAGCGGCGGGGTATCCTCCCAGCATTTT. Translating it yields CASGGVSSQHF.

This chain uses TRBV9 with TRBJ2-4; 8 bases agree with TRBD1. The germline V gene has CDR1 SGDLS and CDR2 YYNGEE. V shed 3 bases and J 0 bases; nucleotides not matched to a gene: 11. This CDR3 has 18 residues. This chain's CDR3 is CASSEKTGTGVAKNIQYF. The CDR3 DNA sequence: TGTGCCAGCAGCGAGAAGACCGGGACAGGAGTAGCCAAAAACATTCAGTACTTC.

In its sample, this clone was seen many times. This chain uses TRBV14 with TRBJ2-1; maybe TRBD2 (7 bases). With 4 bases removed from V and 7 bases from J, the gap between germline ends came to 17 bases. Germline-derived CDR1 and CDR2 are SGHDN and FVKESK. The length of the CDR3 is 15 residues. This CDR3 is CASSRRGGAENEQFF. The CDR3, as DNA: TGTGCCAGCAGCCGACGAGGGGGGGCGGAGAATGAGCAGTTCTTC.

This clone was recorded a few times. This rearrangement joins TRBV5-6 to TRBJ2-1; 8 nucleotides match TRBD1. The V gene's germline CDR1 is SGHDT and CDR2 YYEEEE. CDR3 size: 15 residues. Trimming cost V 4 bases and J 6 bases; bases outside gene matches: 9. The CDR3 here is CASSRWDRSTNEQFF. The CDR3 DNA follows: TGTGCCAGCAGCCGATGGGACAGGTCAACCAATGAGCAGTTCTTC.

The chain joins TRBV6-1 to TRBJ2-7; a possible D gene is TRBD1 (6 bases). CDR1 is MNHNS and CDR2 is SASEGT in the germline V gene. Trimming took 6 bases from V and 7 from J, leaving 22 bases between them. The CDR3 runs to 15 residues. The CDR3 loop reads CASREFRGTAKEQYF. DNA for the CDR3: TGTGCCAGCAGGGAATTCAGGGGAACTGCTAAAGAGCAGTACTTC.

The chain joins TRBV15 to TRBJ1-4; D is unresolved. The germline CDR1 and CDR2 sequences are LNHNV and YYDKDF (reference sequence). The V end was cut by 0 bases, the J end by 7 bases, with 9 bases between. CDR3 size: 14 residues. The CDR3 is CATSRDRPVEKLFF. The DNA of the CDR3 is TGTGCCACCAGCAGAGATAGGCCAGTTGAAAAACTGTTTTTT.

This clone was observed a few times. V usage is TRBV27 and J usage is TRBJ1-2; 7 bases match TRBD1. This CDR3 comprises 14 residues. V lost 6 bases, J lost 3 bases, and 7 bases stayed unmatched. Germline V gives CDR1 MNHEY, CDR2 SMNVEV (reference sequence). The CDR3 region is CASSPDRVHYGYTF. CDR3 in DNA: TGTGCCAGCAGCCCTGACAGGGTACACTATGGCTACACCTTC.

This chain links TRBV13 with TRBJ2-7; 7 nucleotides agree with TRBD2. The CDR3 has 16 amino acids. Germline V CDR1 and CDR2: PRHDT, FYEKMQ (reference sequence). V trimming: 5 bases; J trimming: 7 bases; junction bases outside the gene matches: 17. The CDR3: CASSLAPRTRPTEQYF. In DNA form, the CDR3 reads TGTGCCAGCAGCCTCGCTCCTCGGACTAGGCCCACAGAGCAGTACTTC.

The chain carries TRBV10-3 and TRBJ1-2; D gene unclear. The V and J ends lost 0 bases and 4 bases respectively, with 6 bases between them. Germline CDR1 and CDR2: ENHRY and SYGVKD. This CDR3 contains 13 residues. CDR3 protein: CAISESSLYGYTF. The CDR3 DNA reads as TGTGCCATCAGTGAGTCGAGTCTCTATGGCTACACCTTC.

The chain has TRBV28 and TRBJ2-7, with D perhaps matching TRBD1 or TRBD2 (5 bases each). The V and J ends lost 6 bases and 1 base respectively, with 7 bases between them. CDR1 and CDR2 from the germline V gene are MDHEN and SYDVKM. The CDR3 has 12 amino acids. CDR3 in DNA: TGTGCCAGCAGCAGGGAGTCCTACGAGCAGTACTTC. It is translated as CASSRESYEQYF.

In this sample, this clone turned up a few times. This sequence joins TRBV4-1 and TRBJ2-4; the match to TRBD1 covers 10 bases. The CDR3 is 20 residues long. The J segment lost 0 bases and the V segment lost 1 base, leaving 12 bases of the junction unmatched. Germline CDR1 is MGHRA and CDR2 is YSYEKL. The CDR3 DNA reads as TGCGCCAGCAGCCAAGTTGTCGACAGGGGGCTTATCTTAGCCAAAAACATTCAGTACTTC. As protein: CASSQVVDRGLILAKNIQYF.

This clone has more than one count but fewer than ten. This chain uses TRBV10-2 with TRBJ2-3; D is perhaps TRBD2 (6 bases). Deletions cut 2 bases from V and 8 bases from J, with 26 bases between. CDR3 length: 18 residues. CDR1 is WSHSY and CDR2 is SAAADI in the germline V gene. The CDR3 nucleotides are TGCGCCAGCAGTGAGACCCCTCCACTAGCATCCCACAGCGTTACGCAGTATTTT. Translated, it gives CASSETPPLASHSVTQYF.

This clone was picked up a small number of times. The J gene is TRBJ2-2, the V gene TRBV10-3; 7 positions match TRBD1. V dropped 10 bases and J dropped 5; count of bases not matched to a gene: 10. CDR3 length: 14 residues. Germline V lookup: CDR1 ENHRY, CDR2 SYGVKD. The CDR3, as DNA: TGTGCCACCTCCGGGACAGAGGGGACCGGGGAGCTGTTTTTT. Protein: CATSGTEGTGELFF.

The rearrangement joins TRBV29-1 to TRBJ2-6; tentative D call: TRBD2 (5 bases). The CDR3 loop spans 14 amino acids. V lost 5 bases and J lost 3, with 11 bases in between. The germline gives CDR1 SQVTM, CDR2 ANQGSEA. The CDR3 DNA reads TGCAGCGTTCCCGGGGTAGGTGGGGCCAACGTCCTGACTTTC. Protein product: CSVPGVGGANVLTF.

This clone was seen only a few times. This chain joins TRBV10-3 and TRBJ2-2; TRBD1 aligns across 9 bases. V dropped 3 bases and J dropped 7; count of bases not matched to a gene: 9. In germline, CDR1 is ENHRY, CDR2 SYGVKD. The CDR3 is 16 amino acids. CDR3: CAISDGTGGIVGELFF. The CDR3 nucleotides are TGTGCCATCAGTGATGGAACAGGGGGCATCGTCGGGGAGCTGTTTTTT.

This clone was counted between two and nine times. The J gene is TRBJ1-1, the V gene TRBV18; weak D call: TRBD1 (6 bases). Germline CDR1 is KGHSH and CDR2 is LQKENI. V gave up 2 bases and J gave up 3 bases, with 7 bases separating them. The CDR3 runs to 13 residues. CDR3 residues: CASSPRQDTEAFF. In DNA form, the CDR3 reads TGTGCCAGCTCACCAAGACAGGACACTGAAGCTTTCTTT.

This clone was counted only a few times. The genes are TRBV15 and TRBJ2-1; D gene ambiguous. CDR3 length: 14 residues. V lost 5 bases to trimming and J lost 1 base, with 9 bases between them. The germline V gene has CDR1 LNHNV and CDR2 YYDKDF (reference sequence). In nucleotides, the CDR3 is TGTGCCACCAGCCCCCCCAATTCCTACAATGAGCAGTTCTTC. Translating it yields CATSPPNSYNEQFF.